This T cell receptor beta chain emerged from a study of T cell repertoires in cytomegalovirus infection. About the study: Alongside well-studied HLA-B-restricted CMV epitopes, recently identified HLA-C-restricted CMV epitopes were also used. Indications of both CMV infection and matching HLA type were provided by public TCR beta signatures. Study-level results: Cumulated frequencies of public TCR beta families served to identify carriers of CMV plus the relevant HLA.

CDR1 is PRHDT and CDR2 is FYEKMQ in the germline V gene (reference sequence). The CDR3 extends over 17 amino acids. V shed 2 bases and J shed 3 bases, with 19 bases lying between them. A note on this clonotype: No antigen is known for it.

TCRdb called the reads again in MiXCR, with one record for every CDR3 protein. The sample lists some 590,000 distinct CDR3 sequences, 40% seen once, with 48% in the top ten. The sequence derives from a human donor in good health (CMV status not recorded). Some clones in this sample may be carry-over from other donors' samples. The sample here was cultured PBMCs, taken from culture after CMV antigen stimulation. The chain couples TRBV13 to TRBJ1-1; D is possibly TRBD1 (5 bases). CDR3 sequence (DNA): TGTGCCAGCAGCTTATCCCAGGGTAGGTCGGAGGACACTGAAGCTTTCTTT. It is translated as CASSLSQGRSEDTEAFF.